This TCR beta chain derives from a study of preoperative IRX-2 immunotherapy in early breast cancer. Repertoires were generated with immunoSEQ multiplex PCR, while TCRdb's copy carries only in-frame clones and drops some. The sample carries approximately 100,000 clones, about nine tenths recorded once. The treatment denotes: preoperative locoregional IRX-2 cytokine immunotherapy. Patients received preoperative, locoregional IRX-2 cytokine immunotherapy in a phase Ib study. This clone showed up just once. The CDR3 is made up of 12 amino acids. Germline CDR1 and CDR2: SQVTM and ANQGSEA. The ends were cut back, 2 bases at V and 5 bases at J, with 9 bases in the middle.

The TCR originated in a human donor with breast cancer. Sequences were derived from tumor tissue, sampled after IRX-2 immunotherapy. The V call is TRBV29-1, the J call TRBJ2-5; D unclear. CDR3 region: CSVERGVETQYF. The CDR3 nucleotides are TGCAGCGTTGAACGTGGGGTTGAGACCCAGTACTTC.